These 4 T cell receptor beta chains were sequenced from one sample in a study of blood T cell repertoires in COVID-19. Some clones are missing from TCRdb's copy, which holds only in-frame ones; the method was immunoSEQ multiplex PCR. The top ten clones hold just over 9.5% of a sample with 330,000 or so clones, roughly 89% of them seen once. Specimen: peripheral blood. The receptors here all came from a man younger than 45 with COVID-19, enrolled during active disease.

This rearrangement joins TRBV19 to TRBJ2-3; D not certain. The CDR3 contains 14 residues. CDR1 is LNHDA, CDR2 SQIVND, per germline (reference sequence). The V end was cut by 3 bases, the J end by 1 base, with 8 bases between. CDR3 nucleotide sequence: TGTGCCAGTAGTATCGCCTCAGGCACAGATACGCAGTATTTT. As protein: CASSIASGTDTQYF.

This clone occurred a few times. The chain couples TRBV20-1 to TRBJ2-3; unclear D gene. The V and J ends lost 3 bases and 4 bases respectively, with 8 bases between them. This CDR3 contains 12 residues. Germline loops: CDR1 DFQATT, CDR2 SNEGSKA (reference sequence). CDR3 DNA: TGCAGTGCTAGTGGAGATCCAGATACGCAGTATTTT. Encoded protein: CSASGDPDTQYF.

This chain links TRBV6-6 with TRBJ1-4; D is uncertain. The CDR3 is made up of 16 amino acids. CDR1 and CDR2 from the germline V gene are MNHNY and SVGAGI (reference sequence). Deletions cut 0 bases from V and 0 bases from J, with 8 bases between. In DNA, the CDR3 is TGTGCCAGCAGTTACTCGACCGGGACAACTAATGAAAAACTGTTTTTT. Residues: CASSYSTGTTNEKLFF.

The rearrangement links TRBV19 to TRBJ2-5, with 7 positions matching TRBD2. CDR1 and CDR2 from the germline V gene are LNHDA and SQIVND (reference sequence). The CDR3 is made up of 14 amino acids. J lost 2 bases, V lost 9 bases, and 9 bases had no gene match. The CDR3 here is CASRRVGGQETQYF. DNA for the CDR3: TGTGCCAGCCGGAGGGTGGGAGGGCAAGAGACCCAGTACTTC.